This TCR beta chain was documented in a study of siplizumab effects on memory and regulatory T cells. Points from the study as a whole: Sequences below about 10^-5 frequency were poorly captured. As a result, only a minor fraction of alloreactive clones mapped to unstimulated subsets. In controls, around 25% of mappable alloreactive CD4+ clones were Treg-derived on average, versus around 69% with siplizumab.

Measured with immunoSEQ multiplex PCR; TCRdb has only the in-frame clones, and not every one. Among some 110,000 clones listed, roughly 91% were seen once. On this clone itself: Its cognate antigen is unknown.

Trimming cost V 8 bases and J 3 bases, with 13 bases left between them. The CDR3 has 12 residues. Looked up from germline, CDR1 is GTSNPN and CDR2 is SVGIG (reference sequence). The chain employs TRBV30 and TRBJ1-1, with a tentative D call TRBD1 (5 bases). The sequencing input was CD4+ T cells sorted from blood. The receptor comes from a human donor in good health. Here the CDR3 DNA reads TGTGCCCGAAATATAGGGGACACTGAAGCTTTCTTT. Protein product: CARNIGDTEAFF.